A single sample gave rise to the 24 T cell receptor beta chains below, sequenced in a study of blood T cell repertoires in COVID-19. Assay used: immunoSEQ multiplex PCR; TCRdb lists only in-frame clones, some missing. Of hundreds of thousands of clones in the sample, approximately 86% were seen once. Sequenced material: PBMCs or T cells enriched from blood (not recorded which). The receptors were gathered from a woman in her thirties or forties with acute COVID-19.

J is TRBJ1-1 and V is TRBV18; TRBD1 is a possible D gene (5 bases). Trimming left V 0 bases short and J 3 bases short, with 14 bases between. Germline V gene sequence: CDR1 KGHSH, CDR2 LQKENI. There are 16 residues in the CDR3. CDR3 in amino acids: CASSPPGRGGDTEAFF. For the CDR3, the DNA is TGTGCCAGCTCACCACCGGGACGGGGGGGTGACACTGAAGCTTTCTTT.

The chain employs TRBV10-1 and TRBJ2-7, with D perhaps matching TRBD1 (6 bases). The CDR3 length is 13 residues. Germline values: CDR1 WNHNN, CDR2 SYGVQD (reference sequence). Trimming removed 6 bases from V and 4 bases from J, with 13 bases in between. CDR3 region: CASSPGHQYEQYF. The CDR3 DNA reads as TGCGCCAGCAGCCCGGGACACCAATACGAGCAGTACTTC.

V usage is TRBV11-3 and J usage is TRBJ2-1; 8 bases agree with TRBD2. V was pared by 2 bases and J by 6 bases, with 6 bases of the junction left unmatched. The CDR3 runs 15 residues. Germline CDR1 SGHNT, CDR2 YENEEA. The CDR3 here is CASSLSLAGANEQFF. The CDR3 DNA reads TGTGCCAGCAGCTTAAGTCTAGCGGGTGCCAATGAGCAGTTCTTC.

The V call is TRBV6-5, the J call TRBJ2-7; 10 bases line up with TRBD2. Trimming cost V 7 bases and J 2 bases; bases outside gene matches: 8. This CDR3 comprises 15 residues. Germline V gene data show CDR1 as MNHEY and CDR2 as SVGAGI. The CDR3 DNA sequence: TGTGCCAGCACCGAGACCAGCGGGAGGGCCTACGAGCAGTACTTC. Translation gives CASTETSGRAYEQYF.

J is TRBJ2-1 and V is TRBV3-1 (or the pseudogene TRBV3-2); perhaps TRBD1 as D (5 bases). The CDR3 consists of 14 residues. V lost 2 bases, J lost 8 bases, and 13 bases lay in between. Per the germline V gene, CDR1 is LGHDT and CDR2 is YNNKEL (reference sequence). The CDR3 bases are TGTGCCAGCAGCCAAAATGCCAGGGTCGATGAGCAGTTCTTC. Protein product: CASSQNARVDEQFF.

V gene TRBV11-2 combines with J gene TRBJ2-3; tentatively, D is TRBD2 (6 bases). V shed 5 bases and J shed 2 bases, with 14 bases lying between them. CDR3 length: 15 residues. Germline-derived CDR1 and CDR2 are SGHAT and FQNNGV. In nucleotides, the CDR3 is TGTGCCAGCAGCATGGAGGGCTCCTACACAGATACGCAGTATTTT. Amino acid sequence: CASSMEGSYTDTQYF.

This rearrangement joins TRBV7-9 to TRBJ1-4, with D perhaps matching TRBD1 (6 bases). This CDR3 comprises 16 residues. Germline values: CDR1 SEHNR, CDR2 FQNEAQ (reference sequence). The V end was cut by 4 bases, the J end by 7 bases, with 19 bases between. CDR3 loop: CASSSQGGGGSEKLFF. For the CDR3, the DNA is TGTGCCAGCAGCTCGCAGGGAGGGGGAGGTAGTGAAAAACTGTTTTTT.

The CDR3, as DNA: TGTGCCAGCTCACCAGCAGATGGGAGACACGTAGAGACCCAGTACTTC. Residues: CASSPADGRHVETQYF. V gene TRBV18 combines with J gene TRBJ2-5; D is possibly TRBD2 (5 bases). This CDR3 has 16 residues. Germline-derived CDR1 and CDR2 are KGHSH and LQKENI. Trimming cost V 2 bases and J 4 bases, with 17 bases left between them.

The V and J genes are TRBV2 and TRBJ2-2; D perhaps matches TRBD2 (6 bases). The V end lost 6 bases, the J end lost 6 bases, and 11 bases lay between the germline ends. Germline V lookup: CDR1 SNHLY, CDR2 FYNNEI. The CDR3 is 13 residues long. In DNA form, the CDR3 reads TGTGCCAGCAGCCGGGAGTGGGCCGGGGAGCTGTTTTTT. The encoded protein is CASSREWAGELFF. The full variable domain, its missing parts supplied by reference TRBV2 and TRBJ2-2, is EPEVTQTPSHQVTQMGQEVILRCVPISNHLYFYWYRQILGQKVEFLVSFYNNEISEKSEIFDDQFSVERPDGSNFTLKIRSTKLEDSAMYFCASSREWAGELFFGEGSRLTVL.

The CDR3 nucleotides read TGTGCCAGCAGACAAGCGGGAGAGTCCTACAATGAGCAGTTCTTC. This gives the protein CASRQAGESYNEQFF. The chain joins TRBV2 to TRBJ2-1, with 8 bases identical to TRBD2. CDR1 SNHLY and CDR2 FYNNEI come from the germline V gene. Trimming at V came to 6 bases and at J to 1 base, leaving 5 bases not matched to a gene. The CDR3 has 15 amino acids.

V gene TRBV11-2 combines with J gene TRBJ2-3; TRBD2 aligns across 8 bases. Trimming took 11 bases from V and 0 from J; bases not matched to a gene: 4. The CDR3 sequence is 13 residues long. CDR1 is SGHAT and CDR2 is FQNNGV in the germline V gene. The CDR3 here is CARGGISTDTQYF. The DNA of the CDR3 is TGTGCCCGGGGGGGGATTAGCACAGATACGCAGTATTTT.

In its sample, this clone was seen once. The chain uses TRBV5-6 and TRBJ1-6, with a possible D match to TRBD1 (6 bases). Between the trimmed V and J ends, which lost 1 base and 6 bases, there was a span of 8 bases. The germline CDR1 and CDR2 sequences are SGHDT and YYEEEE. This CDR3 has 14 amino acids. The DNA of the CDR3 is TGTGCCAGCAGCTTGACAGGGCCTAATTCACCCCTCCACTTT. The encoded protein is CASSLTGPNSPLHF.

The rearrangement links TRBV3-1 (or the pseudogene TRBV3-2) to TRBJ1-3, with 8 bases fitting TRBD1. V shed 4 bases and J 4 bases; nucleotides not matched to a gene: 3. Germline CDR1 and CDR2: LGHDT and YNNKEL (reference sequence). The CDR3 is 14 amino acids. This CDR3 is CASSPRTGGNTIYF. In DNA, the CDR3 is TGTGCCAGCAGCCCTCGGACAGGGGGAAACACCATATATTTT.

The chain has TRBV13 and TRBJ2-7, with D possibly matching TRBD1 (6 bases). The germline V gene has CDR1 PRHDT and CDR2 FYEKMQ (reference sequence). CDR3 length: 16 residues. The ends were cut back, 1 base at V and 0 bases at J, with 13 bases in the middle. Here the CDR3 reads CASSLEVGGSSYEQYF. In DNA form, the CDR3 reads TGTGCCAGCAGCTTAGAGGTTGGGGGCAGCTCCTACGAGCAGTACTTC.

The chain recombines TRBV7-8 with TRBJ2-5, with TRBD1 identical over 8 bases. The CDR3 totals 14 residues. Germline-derived CDR1 and CDR2 are SGHVS and FQNEAQ. Trimming took 4 bases from V and 7 from J; bases not matched to a gene: 8. The CDR3 spells CASSSGRGPGTQYF. CDR3 DNA: TGTGCCAGCAGCTCAGGCAGGGGGCCCGGGACCCAGTACTTC.

The rearrangement joins TRBV5-6 to TRBJ2-7; D unresolved. Germline CDR1 is SGHDT and CDR2 is YYEEEE. CDR3 length: 15 amino acids. Trimming removed 0 bases from V and 1 base from J, with 11 bases in between. Written as DNA, the CDR3 is TGTGCCAGCAGCTTGGAGCCAACTAAGTCCTACGAGCAGTACTTC. Translated: CASSLEPTKSYEQYF.

The CDR3 nucleotides read TGCGCCAGCAGCTCCGGGACAGGTACGGGAAACACCATATATTTT. It specifies CASSSGTGTGNTIYF. The chain uses TRBV5-1 and TRBJ1-3, with 8 nucleotides matching TRBD1. Trimming cost V 3 bases and J 4 bases; bases outside gene matches: 6. The CDR3 is 15 residues long. Per germline, CDR1 SGHRS and CDR2 YFSETQ.

The V and J genes are TRBV2 and TRBJ2-5; no clear D gene. The CDR3 is 14 residues long. Trimming removed 4 bases from V and 5 bases from J, with 14 bases in between. CDR1 is SNHLY, CDR2 FYNNEI, per germline. CDR3 DNA: TGTGCCAGCAGTGGGAGCAGTAGTAAGGAGACCCAGTACTTC. This encodes CASSGSSSKETQYF.

The V gene is TRBV24-1, the J gene TRBJ2-1, with D possibly matching TRBD2 (5 bases). The V gene lost 9 bases and the J gene lost 9 bases, with 14 bases spanning the gap. CDR1 KGHDR and CDR2 SFDVKD come from the germline V gene. The CDR3 runs to 12 residues. The CDR3 nucleotides read TGTGCCACCTCCGGTCTAGCCGGTGAGCAGTTCTTC. Translation: CATSGLAGEQFF.

The CDR3 bases are TGTGCCAGCAGCCCCACGGGGGACACAGATACGCAGTATTTT. Translation: CASSPTGDTDTQYF. This chain links TRBV7-3 with TRBJ2-3; possible D gene TRBD2, 6 bases. The CDR3 is made up of 14 amino acids. CDR1 and CDR2 (germline): SGHTA, FQGTGA. V lost 5 bases to trimming and J lost 2 bases, with 11 bases between them.

The chain uses TRBV5-4 and TRBJ2-3; 7 bases line up with TRBD2. J was trimmed by 5 bases and V by 0 bases; bases with no gene match: 9. CDR1 and CDR2 (germline): SGHNT, YYREEE (reference sequence). This CDR3 spans 16 amino acids. CDR3 sequence: CASSLGPGRGVDTQYF. DNA for the CDR3: TGTGCCAGCAGCTTGGGGCCGGGCCGGGGGGTAGATACGCAGTATTTT.

V gene TRBV19 combines with J gene TRBJ2-3; 7 bases agree with TRBD1. The CDR3 contains 14 residues. After removal of 4 bases from V and 0 bases from J, the junction contained 1 base not matched to a gene. Germline V lookup: CDR1 LNHDA, CDR2 SQIVND (reference sequence). This CDR3 reads CASSTTGSTDTQYF. The CDR3 region has the DNA TGTGCCAGTAGTACGACAGGGAGCACAGATACGCAGTATTTT.

In DNA form, the CDR3 reads TGTGCCAGCAGCCCGTCTTCTGGAAACACCATATATTTT. Its translation is CASSPSSGNTIYF. The rearrangement joins TRBV11-2 to TRBJ1-3; D not certain. In germline, CDR1 is SGHAT, CDR2 FQNNGV. The CDR3 contains 13 residues. Trimming took 5 bases from V and 1 from J, leaving 6 bases between them.

Written as DNA, the CDR3 is TGTGCCAGCAGCCAAGATCCCCGGGAGCGGTCCGGGGAGCTGTTTTTT. It is translated as CASSQDPRERSGELFF. J is TRBJ2-2 and V is TRBV14; D is perhaps TRBD2 (6 bases). This CDR3 comprises 16 residues. Germline V gene lookup returns CDR1 SGHDN and CDR2 FVKESK. Trimming pared 0 bases from V and 6 bases from J, leaving 14 bases between.